This TCR beta chain was documented in a study of cytomegalovirus exposure and HLA in healthy donors. V was pared by 5 bases and J by 0 bases, with 18 bases between. Per germline, CDR1 SGHRS and CDR2 YFSETQ. This CDR3 has 17 amino acids. The PCR made use of 60 Vbeta and 13 Jbeta primers. The data were produced by immunoSEQ multiplex PCR, yet TCRdb's version contains in-frame clones alone and is incomplete. Of approximately 110,000 clones in the sample, over 60% were seen once. The clonotype comes from a man younger than 30 in good health and CMV-seropositive. J is TRBJ1-5 and V is TRBV5-1, with a weak D call TRBD1 (6 bases). The sequenced material came from PBMCs. DNA for the CDR3: TGCGCCAGCAGGGGAATAAGGGGGGGTTATAGCAATCAGCCCCAGCATTTT. This sequence encodes CASRGIRGGYSNQPQHF.